The 5 T cell receptor beta chains reported below all come from one sample, sequenced in a study of cytomegalovirus exposure and HLA in healthy donors. Vbeta (60) and Jbeta (13) primers were used in the PCR. Clones were read by immunoSEQ multiplex PCR, and TCRdb kept only the in-frame ones, dropping some. The sample holds 150,000 or so clones, about 84% seen once. Sequenced: PBMCs. Receptors were obtained from a man aged 50-59 years in good health and CMV-seronegative.

The V and J genes are TRBV21-1 and TRBJ2-7; the tabulated D call, TRBD1, remains unverified against the DNA. TRBV21-1 is recorded as a pseudogene. The CDR3 sequence is 15 residues long. The DNA for the CDR3 is TGTGCCAGCAGCAAAGTAGGGACAGAAGACTACGAGCAGTACTTC. Amino acid sequence: CASSKVGTEDYEQYF.

V and J are TRBV6-1 and TRBJ2-3, with TRBD2 identical over 9 bases. V lost 10 bases to trimming and J lost 4 bases; unmatched junction nucleotides: 12. From germline, CDR1 is MNHNS and CDR2 SASEGT. This CDR3 is 15 amino acids long. In DNA, the CDR3 is TGTGCCACCGGACTAGCGCGTAATTTAGCAGATACGCAGTATTTT. Amino acid sequence: CATGLARNLADTQYF.

This clone has only a few counts. The chain couples TRBV30 to TRBJ2-5; maybe TRBD2 (6 bases). The J call is doubtful: the DNA matches TRBJ2-7 better. Germline V gene data show CDR1 as GTSNPN and CDR2 as SVGIG (reference sequence). The CDR3 contains 12 residues. The CDR3 DNA follows: TGTGCCTGGAGTCTTCAGGGAGGCGAGCAGTACTTC. Its protein is CAWSLQGGEQYF.

This chain links TRBV5-4 with TRBJ1-1, with 9 bases identical to TRBD1. V trimming: 4 bases; J trimming: 1 base; junction bases outside the gene matches: 8. From germline, CDR1 is SGHNT and CDR2 YYREEE (reference sequence). CDR3 length: 16 amino acids. CDR3 region: CASSRTGQGWNTEAFF. The DNA of the CDR3 is TGTGCCAGCAGCCGCACGGGACAGGGATGGAACACTGAAGCTTTCTTT.

This clone was detected only once. The rearrangement joins TRBV7-9 to TRBJ1-1; tentative D call: TRBD1 (6 bases). This CDR3 has 16 residues. V was shortened by 5 bases and J by 1 base, with 17 bases between the two germline ends. The germline V gene has CDR1 SEHNR and CDR2 FQNEAQ (reference sequence). The CDR3 nucleotides are TGTGCCAGCAGCAGAGCACAGGGTTTGGGGAACACTGAAGCTTTCTTT. Translation: CASSRAQGLGNTEAFF.